The 6 T cell receptor beta chains in this list originate from one sample, sequenced in a study of blood T cell repertoires in COVID-19. Clones were read by immunoSEQ multiplex PCR, and TCRdb kept only the in-frame ones, dropping some. The table has tens of thousands of clones, roughly 80% seen once. Source material: peripheral blood. The receptors derive from a human donor in a cohort sampled during active COVID-19.

This clone was counted only a few times. This chain links TRBV5-4 with TRBJ1-4, with TRBD1 matching over 8 bases. V lost 0 bases to trimming and J lost 8 bases; unmatched junction nucleotides: 6. There are 15 residues in the CDR3. Germline-derived CDR1 and CDR2 are SGHNT and YYREEE (reference sequence). The CDR3 DNA reads TGTGCCAGCAGCTTGGGGCCGACAGGGGACGAAAAACTGTTTTTT. Translating gives CASSLGPTGDEKLFF. Full variable domain (missing parts from reference TRBV5-4 and TRBJ1-4): ETGVTQSPTHLIKTRGQQVTLRCSSQSGHNTVSWYQQALGQGPQFIFQYYREEENGRGNFPPRFSGLQFPNYSSELNVNALELDDSALYLCASSLGPTGDEKLFFGSGTQLSVL.

The CDR3 loop is CASTRAAGGPYEQYF. CDR3 sequence (DNA): TGTGCCAGCACCAGAGCAGCGGGAGGGCCCTACGAGCAGTACTTC. The rearrangement joins TRBV27 to TRBJ2-7, with 10 bases fitting TRBD2. The V and J ends lost 7 bases and 2 bases, in that order; junction bases with no gene match: 8. CDR1 and CDR2 from the germline V gene are MNHEY and SMNVEV (reference sequence). This CDR3 has 15 amino acids.

V gene TRBV5-4 combines with J gene TRBJ2-3; 10 bases map to TRBD2. Germline CDR1 reads SGHNT; CDR2 reads YYREEE (reference sequence). V was clipped by 0 bases and J by 5 bases; unmatched bases: 6. CDR3 length equals 16 residues. This chain's CDR3 is CASSLALAGGEDTQYF. The CDR3 nucleotides are TGTGCCAGCAGCTTGGCCTTAGCGGGGGGTGAAGATACGCAGTATTTT.

The rearrangement joins TRBV5-1 to TRBJ1-1, with D possibly being TRBD1 (6 bases). Trimming left V 0 bases short and J 2 bases short, with 8 bases between. Germline CDR1 SGHRS, CDR2 YFSETQ. CDR3 length equals 14 residues. In nucleotides, the CDR3 is TGCGCCAGCAGCTTGGGGGACACCAACACTGAAGCTTTCTTT. It yields the protein CASSLGDTNTEAFF.

The chain combines TRBV3-1 (or the pseudogene TRBV3-2) with TRBJ1-6; 9 bases are a match to TRBD1. The ends lost 7 bases at V and 4 bases at J; junction bases unmatched: 14. CDR3 length: 18 residues. CDR1 and CDR2 from the germline V gene are LGHDT and YNNKEL (reference sequence). Here the CDR3 DNA reads TGTGCCAGCACGGGTGCCGGACAGGGGTTACCATATAATTCACCCCTCCACTTT. Amino acids: CASTGAGQGLPYNSPLHF.

V gene TRBV6-5 combines with J gene TRBJ1-2; TRBD1 agrees at 10 bases. The CDR3 has 14 amino acids. V gave up 5 bases and J gave up 3 bases; unmatched junction bases: 3. Germline values: CDR1 MNHEY, CDR2 SVGAGI. The CDR3 protein is CASSRDRGDYGYTF. The CDR3 DNA is TGTGCCAGCAGTCGGGACAGGGGAGACTATGGCTACACCTTC.